This T cell receptor beta chain was profiled in a study of shared clonotypes between healthy human individuals (TCRdb year 2020). In terms of the full investigation: The cohort comprised a couple of women and a few men aged 18 to 49 years. For each donor, CD4 naive and CD4 memory were each given three plates, CD8 naive was given two plates, and CD8 memory was given one plate. The study deeply sequenced blood TCR repertoires of five healthy adults to estimate repertoire size and the extent of clonotype sharing between individuals. To increase sequencing depth and limit assay-specific biases, different laboratories used diverse techniques to prepare libraries and sequence TCR repertoires. Each donor's leukapheresis produced roughly between about 0.9 and 9.5 billion PBMCs.

Using the deep immunoSEQ assay, TCR CDR3 regions were amplified from genomic DNA by multiplex PCR. Extracted genomic DNA from each cell subset was distributed evenly across all wells of several immunoSEQ 96-well plates, and each plate was treated as a replicate. For sorted subsets, about 200 ng genomic DNA, equal to some 30,000 T cell genomes, was loaded into each replicate PCR. Purified libraries were measured with a Qubit 3.0 fluorometer, size-checked on a Bioanalyzer 2100, and measured again with the KAPA Library Quantification kit. Each immunoSEQ 96-well plate was sequenced on its own single-read 150-cycle Illumina NextSeq 550 flow cell. From the authors' description of their analysis: Because the immunoSEQ output held only junctional sequences and lacked quality scores, the filtering could not match the filtering applied to full-length reads. To assign V/J genes and CDR3, sequences were annotated against IMGT germline references using PyIR, a Python wrapper for IgBLAST v1.9. Reads were removed for weak V/J assignments (E-value above 1e-6), missing CDR3, stop codons, out-of-frame junctions, or ambiguous translated residues. V3J clonotypes were defined as sequences sharing an identical inferred V gene, J gene, and CDR3 amino acid sequence. To compute the percentage overlap between repertoires, the number of shared unique clonotypes was divided by the size of the smaller repertoire. Richness of each repertoire was evaluated using RTK rarefaction, the Chao1 estimator, and Recon v2.1 estimates of unobserved clonotypes. OLGA was used to compute generation probabilities for all TCRbeta clonotypes that the gDNA method yielded from a few donors. TCRdb mirrors the immuneACCESS table, restricted to in-frame sequences. Some clones are absent from its copies; in checked studies, under half trace to an unresolved V gene, and the reason for the others is unknown. V, J and clone size are those of that table, while D and trimming were read from the DNA. The sample data list about 700,000 clones, and approximately 90% of these were observed just once. The ten largest account for more than 20% of the sample.

CD8 naive samples consisted of CD45RO-negative cells that were positively selected for CCR7, yielding a CD45RA+CCR7+ population without TemRA cells. Healthy HIV-negative adults with no recently reported acute infections or vaccinations were included as donors. Only Caucasian adults living in Nashville, Tennessee, USA were represented among the donors. After blood collection by leukapheresis, PBMCs were isolated using Ficoll-Histopaque density gradient centrifugation and then cryopreserved in the vapor phase of liquid nitrogen. Analytical flow cytometry was used to check the purity and quantity of every magnetically sorted T cell population. Each sorted fraction had its genomic DNA isolated and then quantified by UV absorbance on a Nanodrop 2000c. Relative to germline, V is missing 1 base and J is missing 10 bases, with 8 bases of the junction outside any gene match. The CDR3 covers 16 residues, taking in both the cysteine and the phenylalanine. The entry retains the CDR3 DNA only, 48 bases that are in frame from base 1. Taken from the germline V gene (reference sequence), the CDR1 and CDR2 loops are WNHNN and SYGVQD.

Broader findings and caveats from the paper: Rarefaction of sorted-subset datasets indicated incomplete sequencing despite the large sequencing depth. Larger estimated clonotype richness was generally found for naive subsets than for memory subsets. Sampling was restricted to blood, and TCR repertoires in tissue are likely to differ from TCR repertoires in blood. Pairwise subsampling indicated that sequencing depth was expected to affect the degree of clonotype sharing among donors. The small number of donors limited the genetic and exposure-history diversity represented. Compared with non-shared clonotypes, the clonotypes found in all four sorted-subset donors had higher generation probabilities. Sharing across several donors was observed for around 5% of naive CD4, over 3% of naive CD8, about 2.3% of memory CD4, and around 0.4% of memory CD8 clonotypes.

A remark on this clone: The specificity of this receptor is unknown. Within one base of it there is no much larger clone, and no base qualities were kept.

The chain joins TRBV10-1 to TRBJ2-1; a stretch of 12 junction bases matches TRBD2. What was sequenced was naive CD8+ T cells sorted from blood. This sample's cell subset or site label indicates: CD45RA+CCR7+. The clonotype comes from a young man in good health. CDR3 loop: CASSEWLAGGPREQFF. The base sequence is TGCGCCAGCAGTGAGTGGCTAGCGGGAGGGCCAAGGGAGCAGTTCTTC.